This TCR beta chain was identified during a study of cytotoxic CD8 clonotypes in ibrutinib-treated CLL (dated by TCRdb to about 2021). Concerning the study at large: The cohort had 11 to 12 relapsed/refractory and 15 treatment-naive patients; approximately 17 were IGHV unmutated. Responses were partial in some 24 patients and complete in 2; after median approximately 69 months follow-up, approximately 15 stayed in remission and 12 progressed. The response samples were drawn at a median of roughly eleven months into treatment, with a range of roughly 6 to 36 months. On average, each sample had about 250,000 productive templates and tens of thousands of productive rearrangements. Longitudinal samples were available for about 30% of the 86 trial participants. Cryopreserved peripheral blood mononuclear cells were collected at three points: before therapy, at response, and at either sustained remission or disease progression. All remission and progressive disease samples were collected while patients were still receiving ibrutinib. On the study overall, not on this receptor specifically: Clonality rose at ibrutinib response, remained stable during sustained remission, and dropped back toward baseline at progression. Sampling times were not matched between sustained-remission and progressing patients, and lymph node repertoires were not studied. Baseline clonality was found to be higher than that of age-matched healthy donors and was strongly correlated with circulating CD8+ T-cell counts. Public clonotypes were found to be uncommon and were observed to contract or remain stable during treatment; the increase in clonality was shown to reflect expansion of private clonotypes at ibrutinib response.

The CDR3, from cysteine to phenylalanine, totals 15 residues. This entry keeps only the CDR3 DNA: 45 bases, framed from base 1. The junction shows trimming of 6 bases on V and 2 bases on J, plus 17 bases between the germline ends. CDR1 and CDR2, per the germline V gene, are SNHLY and FYNNEI. This specimen's time point label, per the study, means: about eleven months on ibrutinib. For TCR beta library preparation, roughly 1.8 micrograms of genomic DNA was extracted from cryopreserved PBMCs. Longitudinal blood samples from CLL patients receiving ibrutinib monotherapy were subjected to high-throughput TCR beta sequencing. The patients took part in an open-label, single-center phase 2 trial of ibrutinib monotherapy. For this clone: Its antigen is still unknown. No per-base quality is available; no much larger clone lies one base away.

The goal of deep resolution MiSeq sequencing was a depth between 1 in 1 million and 1 in 200,000 T cells, and coverage averaged 10x per clonotype. TCR beta libraries were generated with the immunoSEQ hsTCRB Kit. The authors' pipeline ran thus. Data were analyzed with ImmunoSEQ Data Assistant and ImmunoSEQ Analyzer, with V, D and J genes assigned per IMGT definitions. Clonality, with values ranging from 0 to 1, was calculated as one minus the normalized Shannon entropy of productive rearrangement frequencies. Only overrepresented clonotypes making up at least 0.05% of each patient's repertoire were included in the public clonotype analysis. Approximately 13 age-matched healthy donor repertoires from immuneACCESS served as clonality controls. Entries here come from immuneACCESS through TCRdb and include only in-frame sequences with V and J called. Some clones fail to appear in such tables; in the studies checked, an unresolved V gene covers under half of the shortfall, and the cause of the remainder is unknown. D and trimming were read from the DNA, whereas the V and J calls and clone size are those reported in that table. The sample yields about 80,000 clones; roughly 83% were counted once. 4.8% of the sample lies in the top ten.

The chain uses TRBV2 and TRBJ2-7; TRBD2 is possibly the D segment (7 matching bases). The TCR sequence derives from a human donor with chronic lymphocytic leukemia. This material consisted of PBMCs, taken after 12 months of ibrutinib treatment. The bases read TGTGCCAGCAGGGACGGCGGGGGCTCCCCCTACGAGCAGTACTTC. It specifies CASRDGGGSPYEQYF.